The rows below give T cell receptor beta chains drawn from one sample of a study of shared clonotypes between healthy human individuals. Libraries were prepared by immunoSEQ multiplex PCR; TCRdb keeps only in-frame clonotypes and omits some of them. The sample consists of around 500,000 clones, approximately 80% of them appearing once. Sequenced: PBMCs. All receptors derive from a woman in her thirties or forties in good health. Some clones in this sample may be carry-over from other donors' samples. Both conserved end residues are part of each CDR3. The D gene is left open where the match is weak. The size entry is marked missing in some rows and otherwise reads once, few, many or a size class.

D gene	J gene	clone size	V gene	CDR3 DNA	CDR3 protein
-	TRBJ2-6	-	TRBV7-3	TGTGCCAGCAGCTTAACCCCCCAGGCAGGGGCTGGGGCCAACGTCCTGACTTTC	CASSLTPQAGAGANVLTF
-	TRBJ2-7	-	TRBV11-2	TGTGCCAGCAGCTTAATGGAGGCGAGCTCCTACGAGCAGTACTTC	CASSLMEASSYEQYF
-	TRBJ2-7	-	TRBV29-1	TGCGGCGTTGGGGAGAACTACGAGCAGTACTTC	CGVGENYEQYF
TRBD1	TRBJ2-5	-	TRBV9	TGTGCCAGCAGCTTCAGGACAGGTCAAGAGACCCAGTACTTC	CASSFRTGQETQYF
-	TRBJ1-5	few	TRBV7-6	TGTGCCAGCAGCATGGACCCTCCCCAGGGCAATCAGCCCCAGCATTTT	CASSMDPPQGNQPQHF
-	TRBJ2-7	once	TRBV7-2	TGTGCCAGCAGCTTCAGGGGGGAGAGCTCCTACGAGCAGTACTTC	CASSFRGESSYEQYF
TRBD2	TRBJ2-7	-	TRBV2	TGTGCCAGCAGTGAGACCGCTAGCGGGAGGCCGTACGAGCAGTACTTC	CASSETASGRPYEQYF
-	TRBJ1-5	-	TRBV7-8	TGTGCCAGCAGCTTAAATGGGGCCAGCAATCAGCCCCAGCATTTT	CASSLNGASNQPQHF
-	TRBJ2-3	few	TRBV11-3	TGTGCCAGCAGCCCCGTTGCGGGGTCAGATACGCAGTATTTT	CASSPVAGSDTQYF
-	TRBJ1-1	-	TRBV18	TGTGCCAGCTCACTCACAGGGTTCACTGAAGCTTTCTTT	CASSLTGFTEAFF
-	TRBJ2-7	-	TRBV7-8	TGTGCCAGCAGCTTAACTGGGACTTCCCCCTACGAGCAGTACTTC	CASSLTGTSPYEQYF
TRBD2	TRBJ2-7	-	TRBV29-1	TGCAGCGTGGGGACTAGCGGCTCCTACGAGCAGTACTTC	CSVGTSGSYEQYF
TRBD2	TRBJ2-3	-	TRBV10-3	TGTGCCATCAGTGAGTCGGGAGGGCCAACGGATACGCAGTATTTT	CAISESGGPTDTQYF
-	TRBJ1-2	-	TRBV4-3	TGCGCCAGCAGCCAGGCCTCTGGGCAGGGGAGGGGCTACACCTTC	CASSQASGQGRGYTF
TRBD1	TRBJ1-5	-	TRBV19	TGTGCCAGTAAACGGGACAGGGACTATCAGCCCCAGCATTTT	CASKRDRDYQPQHF
-	TRBJ2-7	-	TRBV10-3	TGTGCCATCAGTCGTCAGGACTCTTACGAGCAGTACTTC	CAISRQDSYEQYF
TRBD2	TRBJ2-1	-	TRBV27	TGTGCCAGCAGTTTAGCTAGCGGGATCTACAATGAGCAGTTCTTC	CASSLASGIYNEQFF
-	TRBJ2-1	-	TRBV2	TGTGCCAGCAGTGAGAAGGGAGAGGCCTACAATGAGCAGTTCTTC	CASSEKGEAYNEQFF
-	TRBJ2-7	-	TRBV10-3	TGTGCCATCAGTGAGGGGAGGTACGAGCAGTACTTC	CAISEGRYEQYF
TRBD1	TRBJ1-2	-	TRBV5-6	TGTGCCAGCAGCTTCCGGGACAGGGGGCTTATTGGCTACACCTTC	CASSFRDRGLIGYTF
-	TRBJ1-1	-	TRBV9	TGTGCCAGCAGCCCCCACGGAGAGGGGACTGAAGCTTTCTTT	CASSPHGEGTEAFF
-	TRBJ1-1	-	TRBV7-3	TGTGCCAGCAGCTTATCCAGGGTCGGCACTGAAGCTTTCTTT	CASSLSRVGTEAFF
TRBD2	TRBJ2-7	-	TRBV7-2	TGTGCCAGCAGCTTAGAAGCGGGAGGGATGTACGAGCAGTACTTC	CASSLEAGGMYEQYF
-	TRBJ1-2	-	TRBV11-2	TGTGCCAGCAGCTCTGGGCGCAGGGGCTACACCTTC	CASSSGRRGYTF
TRBD1	TRBJ1-1	-	TRBV2	TGTGCCAGCAGTGAAGAGTCAGGGGGGACTGAAGCTTTCTTT	CASSEESGGTEAFF
-	TRBJ1-3	-	TRBV7-2	TGTGCCAGCAGCTTGGACCGAAGCAGCTCTGGAAACACCATATATTTT	CASSLDRSSSGNTIYF
TRBD1	TRBJ2-1	-	TRBV19	TGTGCCAGTAGTGCCAGACAGGGGGCCTATGAGCAGTTCTTC	CASSARQGAYEQFF
TRBD1	TRBJ2-1	-	TRBV5-8	TGTGCCAGCAGCTTTTTCGCCGGGACAGGGTTTTACAATGAGCAGTTCTTC	CASSFFAGTGFYNEQFF
-	TRBJ2-7	-	TRBV5-6	TGTGCCAGCAGCTTGTTCGTGGCGACAGACGGCGAGCAGTACTTC	CASSLFVATDGEQYF
-	TRBJ2-7	-	TRBV7-2	TGTGCCAGCAGCTGGGCCCCCTCCTACGAGCAGTACTTC	CASSWAPSYEQYF
TRBD1	TRBJ1-5	-	TRBV18	TGTGCCAGCTCACCAAACAGGGGAGTTGAGCAGCCCCAGCATTTT	CASSPNRGVEQPQHF
TRBD1	TRBJ2-7	-	TRBV6-1	TGTGCCAGCAGTGAAGCCGGCTGGGACAGCTCCTACGAGCAGTACTTC	CASSEAGWDSSYEQYF
-	TRBJ2-2	-	TRBV9	TGTGCCAGCAGCGTGCAAACAGGGACCGGGGAGCTGTTTTTT	CASSVQTGTGELFF
-	TRBJ1-4	-	TRBV7-8	TGTGCCAGCAGCTTAGCAGGACAGAATGAAAAACTGTTTTTT	CASSLAGQNEKLFF
-	TRBJ2-1	-	TRBV19	TGTGCCAGTAGTATAGAGGGGACGGGAGAATACAATGAGCAGTTCTTC	CASSIEGTGEYNEQFF
-	TRBJ2-7	-	TRBV5-6	TGTGCCAGCAGCCGAAGGAGCTCCTACGAGCAGTACTTC	CASSRRSSYEQYF
TRBD1	TRBJ2-7	-	TRBV19	TGTGCCAGTAGTATAGCTGACAGGGAGTACTACGAGCAGTACTTC	CASSIADREYYEQYF
TRBD1	TRBJ1-2	once	TRBV4-3	TGCGCCAGCAGCCCTTACAGGGGGGAAATCTATGGCTACACCTTC	CASSPYRGEIYGYTF
-	TRBJ2-1	-	TRBV11-2	TGTGCCAGCAGCCCTCCGACAGCGCCAAACAATGAGCAGTTCTTC	CASSPPTAPNNEQFF
TRBD2	TRBJ2-1	many	TRBV11-1	TGTGCCAGCAGCCCGCACGGGAGGAGGCTGGTCTTC	CASSPHGRRLVF
TRBD1	TRBJ1-4	once	TRBV4-3	TGCGCCAGCAGCCAGGGGACAGCTAAATGGGAAAAACTGTTTTTT	CASSQGTAKWEKLFF
-	TRBJ2-1	-	TRBV5-1	TGCGCCAGCAGCCCCTCCCCACGGGGCCAGAACAATGAGCAGTTCTTC	CASSPSPRGQNNEQFF
-	TRBJ2-3	many	TRBV27	TGTGCCAGCCGCTTTTTGGGGCTAGGAAGCACAGATACGCAGTATTTT	CASRFLGLGSTDTQYF
TRBD2	TRBJ2-2	-	TRBV7-2	TGTGCCAGCAGCTTAGTTAGCGGGAGCCCCGGGGAGCTGTTTTTT	CASSLVSGSPGELFF
TRBD1	TRBJ1-1	-	TRBV14	TGTGCCAGCAGCCGGAGACAGGGCGCAGGCGACACTGAAGCTTTCTTT	CASSRRQGAGDTEAFF
-	TRBJ2-1	-	TRBV7-2	TGTGCCAGCAGCGCGATTGAGGGGAAGCAGTTCTTC	CASSAIEGKQFF
-	TRBJ1-1	few	TRBV15	TGTGCCACCAGCAGAGATTGGTCCGACACTGAAGCTTTCTTT	CATSRDWSDTEAFF
TRBD1	TRBJ2-2	many	TRBV19	TGTGCCACCGCCGGGACAGGGTGGGCCGGGGAGCTGTTTTTT	CATAGTGWAGELFF